The T cell receptor beta chain described here comes from a study of cytomegalovirus exposure and HLA in healthy donors. Study-level points and caveats: Indistinguishable V segments, including TRBV6-2 and TRBV6-3, were excluded. A later examination showed that TCR association rates differed by HLA locus, with DRB1 most and HLA-C fewest. Roughly even sequencing depth across donors was the assumption behind the presence/absence analyses.

Researchers ran the PCR with 60 Vbeta and 13 Jbeta primers. Clones were read by immunoSEQ multiplex PCR, and TCRdb kept only the in-frame ones, dropping some. Counted here are fewer than 250,000 clones, around 83% occurring once; the ten biggest clones make up around 1.4%. This clone was detected only once. Antigen specificity is unknown. This CDR3 is built from 15 residues. Trimming at V came to 0 bases and at J to 9 bases, leaving 8 bases not matched to a gene. Per the germline V gene, CDR1 is SGDLS and CDR2 is YYNGEE. The J gene is TRBJ2-3, the V gene TRBV9; 9 bases fit TRBD2. Sample: PBMCs. The origin of this receptor is a girl between 10 and 17 years old in good health and CMV-seronegative. As DNA, the CDR3 is TGTGCCAGCAGCGTAGAGGGACTAGCCGCCGGGACGCAGTATTTT. Protein sequence: CASSVEGLAAGTQYF.